A selection of T cell receptor beta chains follows, all from one sample in a study of blood T cell repertoires in COVID-19. Clones were sequenced by immunoSEQ multiplex PCR, and TCRdb holds only the in-frame ones, with some missing. The sample consists of about 340,000 clones, 92% of them appearing once. The source material was PBMCs or T cells enriched from blood (not recorded which). The receptors derive from a woman in her twenties or thirties who had recovered from COVID-19. Each CDR3 is given with its conserved first and last residue. The D gene is left open where the match is weak. Some rows have no size entry. The others give once, few or many, or a class for an expanded clone.

TRBV11-3	TRBJ2-1	TRBD2	-	CASSQAGTSLNEQFF	TGTGCCAGCAGTCAGGCCGGGACTAGTCTCAATGAGCAGTTCTTC
TRBV28	TRBJ2-4	-	-	CASNTGMSGYIQYF	TGTGCCAGTAACACAGGGATGTCTGGTTACATTCAGTACTTC
TRBV6-2/TRBV6-3	TRBJ2-3	-	-	CASSYGEGTSTDTQYF	TGTGCCAGCAGTTACGGGGAGGGGACAAGCACAGATACGCAGTATTTT
TRBV28	TRBJ1-5	TRBD1	-	CASSSPGQGNQPQHF	TGTGCCAGCAGTTCACCGGGACAGGGAAATCAGCCCCAGCATTTT
TRBV2	TRBJ2-1	-	-	CASSLGSTYNEQFF	TGTGCCAGCAGTCTCGGGAGTACCTACAATGAGCAGTTCTTC
TRBV10-3	TRBJ1-2	TRBD1	-	CAISETNRGNYGYTF	TGTGCCATCAGTGAGACAAACAGGGGAAACTATGGCTACACCTTC
TRBV6-5	TRBJ1-1	-	few	CASSYSASGIPEAFF	TGTGCCAGCAGTTACTCGGCTTCAGGGATTCCTGAAGCTTTCTTT
TRBV25-1	TRBJ2-1	TRBD1	-	CASRAQGSEFF	TGTGCCAGCAGGGCACAGGGGTCAGAGTTCTTC
TRBV28	TRBJ1-3	TRBD1	-	CASSAGDSRKNTIYF	TGTGCCAGCAGTGCTGGGGACAGTCGTAAAAACACCATATATTTT
TRBV27	TRBJ2-7	-	-	CASRVSVSHSYEQYF	TGTGCCAGCAGGGTCTCGGTTTCTCACTCCTACGAGCAGTACTTC
TRBV3-1/TRBV3-2	TRBJ1-3	TRBD1	-	CASSHTGVDGNTIYF	TGTGCCAGCAGCCATACAGGGGTCGATGGAAACACCATATATTTT
TRBV5-6	TRBJ1-1	-	-	CASSLVSVLTEAFF	TGTGCCAGCAGCTTGGTATCAGTGTTAACTGAAGCTTTCTTT
TRBV29-1	TRBJ1-1	-	-	CSVVGPNTEAFF	TGCAGCGTTGTTGGGCCTAACACTGAAGCTTTCTTT
TRBV4-1	TRBJ1-1	TRBD1	-	CASSLTSYRGRNTEAFF	TGCGCCAGCAGCCTAACCTCTTACAGGGGGCGAAACACTGAAGCTTTCTTT
TRBV28	TRBJ1-5	TRBD1	-	CASSPVQGAFQPQHF	TGTGCCAGCAGTCCCGTCCAGGGGGCGTTTCAGCCCCAGCATTTT
TRBV3-1/TRBV3-2	TRBJ1-3	-	-	CASSQGTAGNTIYF	TGTGCCAGCAGCCAAGGGACTGCCGGAAACACCATATATTTT
TRBV4-3	TRBJ2-1	-	few	CASSQGRVNSEQFF	TGCGCCAGCAGCCAAGGGAGGGTAAATTCTGAGCAGTTCTTC
TRBV19	TRBJ1-5	-	-	CASSNPSRAGNQPQHF	TGTGCCAGTAGTAATCCTTCCAGGGCGGGCAATCAGCCCCAGCATTTT
TRBV2	TRBJ1-5	-	-	CASSERQGNQPQHF	TGTGCCAGCAGTGAGAGGCAGGGTAATCAGCCCCAGCATTTT
TRBV19	TRBJ2-5	TRBD2	few	CASSSMTSGKWETQYF	TGTGCCAGTAGTTCCATGACTAGCGGGAAATGGGAGACCCAGTACTTC
TRBV28	TRBJ2-7	-	-	CASSFGGAGSYEQYF	TGTGCCAGCAGTTTTGGGGGCGCTGGGTCATACGAGCAGTACTTC
TRBV27	TRBJ2-7	TRBD2	-	CASSLSGTSGGFYEQYF	TGTGCCAGCAGTTTATCCGGGACTAGCGGGGGGTTCTACGAGCAGTACTTC
TRBV6-2/TRBV6-3	TRBJ1-2	-	-	CASSVTGTKGGYTF	TGTGCCAGCAGCGTAACCGGGACAAAAGGAGGCTACACCTTC
TRBV7-2	TRBJ2-2	TRBD2	once	CASSLALSGLAGGTGELFF	TGTGCCAGCAGCTTGGCCCTTTCGGGACTAGCGGGAGGAACCGGGGAGCTGTTTTTT
TRBV5-4	TRBJ1-2	TRBD1	-	CASSPGTAGYGYTF	TGTGCCAGCAGCCCCGGGACAGCGGGTTATGGCTACACCTTC
TRBV6-4	TRBJ2-1	TRBD2	-	CASRALAAGNEQFF	TGTGCCAGCAGGGCACTAGCGGCCGGTAATGAGCAGTTCTTC